Following are 3 T cell receptor beta chains from one sample sequenced in a study of shared clonotypes between healthy human individuals. Assay used: immunoSEQ multiplex PCR; TCRdb lists only in-frame clones, some missing. The sample yields 550,000 to 750,000 clones, just under 97% seen once. CD45RO-negative cells were positively selected for CCR7, leaving out terminally differentiated effector memory CD45RA+ cells. The specimen was naive CD8+ T cells sorted from blood. The receptors shown here come from a woman between 25 and 40 years old in good health.

This chain connects TRBV29-1 to TRBJ2-3; 11 bases map to TRBD2. Germline CDR1 SQVTM, CDR2 ANQGSEA. J was trimmed by 2 bases and V by 4 bases; bases with no gene match: 8. The CDR3 extends over 16 amino acids. CDR3: CSVVSGRATDTDTQYF. The CDR3 DNA reads TGCAGCGTTGTTAGCGGGAGGGCCACAGACACAGATACGCAGTATTTT.

This chain joins TRBV6-5 and TRBJ1-6, with a weak D call TRBD1 (5 bases). CDR3 length equals 14 residues. Germline CDR1 reads MNHEY; CDR2 reads SVGAGI. The V end was cut by 2 bases, the J end by 7 bases, with 9 bases between. The chain's CDR3 is CASSYGTRNSPLHF. The DNA of the CDR3 is TGTGCCAGCAGTTACGGGACGAGGAATTCACCCCTCCACTTT.

This chain joins TRBV9 and TRBJ2-7; a possible D gene is TRBD2 (6 bases). Per the germline V gene, CDR1 is SGDLS and CDR2 is YYNGEE. Deletions cut 2 bases from V and 2 bases from J, with 11 bases between. The length of the CDR3 is 14 residues. This chain's CDR3 is CASSVASAAYEQYF. The DNA of the CDR3 is TGTGCCAGCAGCGTGGCTAGCGCTGCCTACGAGCAGTACTTC.